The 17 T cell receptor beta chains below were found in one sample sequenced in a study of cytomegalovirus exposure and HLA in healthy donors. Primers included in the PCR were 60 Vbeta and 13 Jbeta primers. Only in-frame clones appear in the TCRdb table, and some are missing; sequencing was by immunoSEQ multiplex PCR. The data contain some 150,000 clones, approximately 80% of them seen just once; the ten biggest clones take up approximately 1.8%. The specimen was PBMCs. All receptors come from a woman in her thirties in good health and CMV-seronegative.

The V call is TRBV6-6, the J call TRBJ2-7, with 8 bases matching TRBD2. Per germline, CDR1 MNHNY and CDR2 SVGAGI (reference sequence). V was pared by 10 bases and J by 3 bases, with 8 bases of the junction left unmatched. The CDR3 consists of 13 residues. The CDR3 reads CATRGGVNYEQYF. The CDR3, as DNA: TGTGCCACCCGGGGGGGGGTGAACTACGAGCAGTACTTC.

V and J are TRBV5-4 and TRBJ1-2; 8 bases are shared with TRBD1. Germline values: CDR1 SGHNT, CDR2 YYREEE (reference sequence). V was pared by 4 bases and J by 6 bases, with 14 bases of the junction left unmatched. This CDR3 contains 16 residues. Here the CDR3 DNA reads TGTGCCAGCAGCACAGCAGGGGGCGCACAATGGAATGGCTACACCTTC. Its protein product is CASSTAGGAQWNGYTF.

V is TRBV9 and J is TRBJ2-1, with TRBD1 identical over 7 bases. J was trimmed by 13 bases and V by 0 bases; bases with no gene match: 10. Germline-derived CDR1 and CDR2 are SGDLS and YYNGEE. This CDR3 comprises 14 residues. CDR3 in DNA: TGTGCCAGCAGCGTAGCCCCCTCGACAGGGCCTCAGTTCTTC. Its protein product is CASSVAPSTGPQFF.

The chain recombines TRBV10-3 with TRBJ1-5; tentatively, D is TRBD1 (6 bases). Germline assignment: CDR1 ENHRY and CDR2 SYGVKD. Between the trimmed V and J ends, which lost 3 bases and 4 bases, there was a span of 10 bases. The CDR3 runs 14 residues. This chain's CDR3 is CAISDRGTNQPQHF. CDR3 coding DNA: TGTGCCATCAGTGACAGGGGTACGAATCAGCCCCAGCATTTT.

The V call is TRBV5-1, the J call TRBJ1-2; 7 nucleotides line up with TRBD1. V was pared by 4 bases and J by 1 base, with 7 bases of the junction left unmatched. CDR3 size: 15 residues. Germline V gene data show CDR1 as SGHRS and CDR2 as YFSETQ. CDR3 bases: TGCGCCAGCAGCCTATTACAGGGGCGTAACTATGGCTACACCTTC. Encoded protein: CASSLLQGRNYGYTF.

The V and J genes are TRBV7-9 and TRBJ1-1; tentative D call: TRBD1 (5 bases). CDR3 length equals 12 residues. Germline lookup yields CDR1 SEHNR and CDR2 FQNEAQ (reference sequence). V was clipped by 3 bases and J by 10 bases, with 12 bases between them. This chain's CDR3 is CASSFGGQGAFF. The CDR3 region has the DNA TGTGCCAGCAGCTTCGGTGGGCAGGGAGCTTTCTTT. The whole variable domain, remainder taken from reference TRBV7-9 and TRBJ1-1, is DTGVSQNPRHKITKRGQNVTFRCDPISEHNRLYWYRQTLGQGPEFLTYFQNEAQLEKSRLLSDRFSAERPKGSFSTLEIQRTEQGDSAMYLCASSFGGQGAFFGQGTRLTVV.

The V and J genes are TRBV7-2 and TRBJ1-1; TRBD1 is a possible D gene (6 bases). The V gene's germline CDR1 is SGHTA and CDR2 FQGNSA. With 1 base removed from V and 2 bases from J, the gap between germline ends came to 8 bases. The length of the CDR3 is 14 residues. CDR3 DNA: TGTGCCAGCAGCTTAGACAGGGCCAACACTGAAGCTTTCTTT. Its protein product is CASSLDRANTEAFF.

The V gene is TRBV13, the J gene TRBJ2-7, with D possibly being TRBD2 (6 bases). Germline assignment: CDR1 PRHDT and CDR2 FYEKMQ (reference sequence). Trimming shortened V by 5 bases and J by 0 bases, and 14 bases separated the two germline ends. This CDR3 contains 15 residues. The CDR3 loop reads CASSAFGGVSYEQYF. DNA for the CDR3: TGTGCCAGCAGCGCCTTTGGAGGGGTCTCCTACGAGCAGTACTTC.

This chain's CDR3 is CASSVGADTQYF. CDR3 nucleotide sequence: TGTGCCAGCAGCGTAGGGGCGGATACGCAGTATTTT. This sequence joins TRBV9 and TRBJ2-3; no clear D gene. Germline CDR1 SGDLS, CDR2 YYNGEE. Trimming cost V 0 bases and J 6 bases, with 5 bases left between them. The CDR3 loop spans 12 amino acids.

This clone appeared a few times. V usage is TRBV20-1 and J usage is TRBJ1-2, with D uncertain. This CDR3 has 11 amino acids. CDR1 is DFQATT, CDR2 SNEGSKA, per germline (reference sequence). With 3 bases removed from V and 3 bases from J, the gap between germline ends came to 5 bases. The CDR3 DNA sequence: TGCAGTGCTAGCGCGGACTATGGCTACACCTTC. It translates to CSASADYGYTF.

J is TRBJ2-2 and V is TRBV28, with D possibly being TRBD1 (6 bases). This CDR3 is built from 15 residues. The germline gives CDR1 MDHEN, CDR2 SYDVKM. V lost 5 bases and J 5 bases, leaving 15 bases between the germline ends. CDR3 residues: CASSPYRVATGELFF. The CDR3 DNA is TGTGCCAGCAGTCCCTACAGGGTAGCAACCGGGGAGCTGTTTTTT.

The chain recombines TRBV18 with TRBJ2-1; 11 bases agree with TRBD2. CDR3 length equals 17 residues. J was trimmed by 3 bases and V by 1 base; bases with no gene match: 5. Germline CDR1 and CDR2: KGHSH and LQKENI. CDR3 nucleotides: TGTGCCAGCTCACCACGGTCTAGCGGGGGGAGCTACAATGAGCAGTTCTTC. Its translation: CASSPRSSGGSYNEQFF.

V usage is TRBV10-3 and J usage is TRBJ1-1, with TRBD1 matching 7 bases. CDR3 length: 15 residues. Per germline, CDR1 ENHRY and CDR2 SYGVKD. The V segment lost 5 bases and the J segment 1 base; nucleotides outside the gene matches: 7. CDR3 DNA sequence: TGTGCCATCAGTCGGATGGAGGGGGCGAACACTGAAGCTTTCTTT. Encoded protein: CAISRMEGANTEAFF.

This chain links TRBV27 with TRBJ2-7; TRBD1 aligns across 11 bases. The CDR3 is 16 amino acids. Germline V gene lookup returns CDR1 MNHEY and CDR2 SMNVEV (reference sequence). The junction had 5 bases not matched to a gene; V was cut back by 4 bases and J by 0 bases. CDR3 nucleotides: TGTGCCAGCAGTTACACCGGGACAGGGGGCTCCTACGAGCAGTACTTC. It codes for CASSYTGTGGSYEQYF.

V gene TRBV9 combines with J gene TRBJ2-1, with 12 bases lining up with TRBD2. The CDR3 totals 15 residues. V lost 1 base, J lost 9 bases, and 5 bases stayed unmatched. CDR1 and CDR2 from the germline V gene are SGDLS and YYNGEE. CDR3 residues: CASSVMGTSGSEQFF. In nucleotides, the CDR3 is TGTGCCAGCAGCGTAATGGGGACTAGCGGGTCTGAGCAGTTCTTC.

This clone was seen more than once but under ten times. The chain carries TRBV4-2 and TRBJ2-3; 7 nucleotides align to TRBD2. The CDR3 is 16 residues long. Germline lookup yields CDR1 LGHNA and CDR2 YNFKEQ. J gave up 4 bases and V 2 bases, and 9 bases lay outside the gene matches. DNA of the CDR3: TGTGCCAGCAGCCAAACAAGCGGGATCGGCGCAGATACGCAGTATTTT. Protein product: CASSQTSGIGADTQYF.

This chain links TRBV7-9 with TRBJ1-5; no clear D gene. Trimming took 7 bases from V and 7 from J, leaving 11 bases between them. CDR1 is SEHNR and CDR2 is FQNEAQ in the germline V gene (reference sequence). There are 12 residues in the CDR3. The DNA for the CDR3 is TGTGCCAGCACCTCCGTTGGCCAGCCCCAGCATTTT. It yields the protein CASTSVGQPQHF.